The sequence of this TCR beta chain was determined in a study of neurological immune-mediated disorders. This clonotype was seen repeatedly, ten times or more. Its target is unknown. The V gene's germline CDR1 is DFQATT and CDR2 SNEGSKA (reference sequence). The trim removed 1 base at V and 2 bases at J, leaving 6 bases unmatched. The CDR3 consists of 16 residues. Study-wide findings and caveats: When repertoires were grouped phylogenetically, those of 18 of 34 multiple sclerosis patients fell into one related-CDR3 cluster, a possible signature. Among expanded clones, no CDR3 amino acid sequences were shared across subjects, a pattern suggesting private repertoires in all groups.

Synthesis of cDNA was performed by 5'RACE using 10-nucleotide random UMIs. MiXCR, run by TCRdb on the 5' RACE reads, gives a single entry per CDR3 protein. The table records more than 40,000 distinct CDR3 sequences, just over 3% of them present only once. Unsorted libraries were generated from 2 million PBMCs held at -80 degrees C. This clonotype was sampled from a woman aged 50 to 60 with multiple sclerosis. This chain uses TRBV20-1 with TRBJ2-5, with 11 bases identical to TRBD2. Sequencing was done on a sample of PBMCs. This chain's CDR3 is CSARATSGGVQETQYF. The CDR3 nucleotides read TGCAGTGCTAGAGCTACTAGCGGGGGAGTTCAAGAGACCCAGTACTTC.